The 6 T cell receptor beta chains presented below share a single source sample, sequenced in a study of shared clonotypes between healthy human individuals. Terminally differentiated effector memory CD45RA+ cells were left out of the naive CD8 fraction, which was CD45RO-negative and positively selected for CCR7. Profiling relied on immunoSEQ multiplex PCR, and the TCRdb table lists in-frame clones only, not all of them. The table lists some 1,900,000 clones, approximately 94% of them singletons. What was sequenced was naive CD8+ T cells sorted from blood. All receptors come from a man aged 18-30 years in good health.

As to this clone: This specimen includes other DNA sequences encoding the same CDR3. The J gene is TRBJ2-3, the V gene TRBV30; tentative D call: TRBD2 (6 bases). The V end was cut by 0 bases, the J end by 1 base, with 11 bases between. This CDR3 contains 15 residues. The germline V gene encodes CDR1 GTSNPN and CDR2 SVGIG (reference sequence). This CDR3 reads CAWSVGGVGTDTQYF. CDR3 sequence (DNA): TGTGCCTGGAGTGTAGGCGGGGTCGGCACAGATACGCAGTATTTT.

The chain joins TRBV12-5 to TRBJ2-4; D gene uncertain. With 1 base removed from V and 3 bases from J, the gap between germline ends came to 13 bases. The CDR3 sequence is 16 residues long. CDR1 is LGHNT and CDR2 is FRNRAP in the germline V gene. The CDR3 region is CASGLEEISGKNIQYF. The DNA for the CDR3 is TGTGCTAGTGGTTTGGAAGAGATCAGTGGCAAAAACATTCAGTACTTC.

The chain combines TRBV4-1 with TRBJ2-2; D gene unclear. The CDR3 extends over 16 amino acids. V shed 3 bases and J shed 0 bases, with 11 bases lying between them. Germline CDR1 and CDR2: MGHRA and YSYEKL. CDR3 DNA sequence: TGCGCCAGCAGCCACCCCGACGGCGCGAACACCGGGGAGCTGTTTTTT. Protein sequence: CASSHPDGANTGELFF.

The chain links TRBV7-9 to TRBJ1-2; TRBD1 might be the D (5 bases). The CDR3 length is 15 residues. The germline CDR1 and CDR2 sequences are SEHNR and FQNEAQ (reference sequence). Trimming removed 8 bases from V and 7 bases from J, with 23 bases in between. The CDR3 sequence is CASRIGDASWGGYTF. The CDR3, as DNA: TGTGCCAGCCGAATCGGGGACGCCTCGTGGGGTGGCTACACCTTC.

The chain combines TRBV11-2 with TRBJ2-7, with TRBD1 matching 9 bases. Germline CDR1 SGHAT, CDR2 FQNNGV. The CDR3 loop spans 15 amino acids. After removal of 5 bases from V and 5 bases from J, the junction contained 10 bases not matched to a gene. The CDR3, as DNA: TGTGCCAGCAGCGCCCCCGGGACAGGGAGAAACGAGCAGTACTTC. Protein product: CASSAPGTGRNEQYF.

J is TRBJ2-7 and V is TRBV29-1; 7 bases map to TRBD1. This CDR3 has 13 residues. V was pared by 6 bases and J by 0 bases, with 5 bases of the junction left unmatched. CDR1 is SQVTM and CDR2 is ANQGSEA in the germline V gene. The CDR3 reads CSVFRDSSYEQYF. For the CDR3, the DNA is TGCAGCGTCTTCCGGGACAGCTCCTACGAGCAGTACTTC.